The rows below give T cell receptor beta chains drawn from one sample of a study of blood T cell repertoires in COVID-19. Profiled with immunoSEQ multiplex PCR; TCRdb holds only in-frame clones, not every one. Among a few hundred thousand clones listed, 80% to 90% were seen once. The sequenced sample consisted of peripheral blood. Receptor source: a man in his fifties or sixties who had recovered from COVID-19. CDR3s include the opening cysteine and the closing phenylalanine or tryptophan. The D gene is left open where the match is weak. Rows give clone size only sometimes, using once, few, many, or a class for an expanded clone.

.	TRBV14	TRBJ1-4	.	CASSQDPVQLNEKLFF	TGTGCCAGCAGCCAAGATCCTGTACAGCTTAATGAAAAACTGTTTTTT
once	TRBV7-2	TRBJ1-6	.	CASSLDRDRSPLHF	TGTGCCAGCAGCTTGGACCGGGATAGGTCACCCCTCCACTTT
.	TRBV19	TRBJ2-7	TRBD2	CASRLAGESYEQYF	TGTGCCAGTAGACTAGCGGGAGAATCCTACGAGCAGTACTTC
.	TRBV18	TRBJ1-5	TRBD1	CASSPGQSSNQPQHF	TGTGCCAGCTCACCGGGACAGTCCAGCAATCAGCCCCAGCATTTT
.	TRBV27	TRBJ1-3	.	CASSFSHSSGNTIYF	TGTGCCAGCAGTTTTAGTCACTCCTCTGGAAACACCATATATTTT
many	TRBV6-1	TRBJ1-1	.	CASSEWTREAFF	TGTGCCAGCAGTGAATGGACAAGAGAAGCTTTCTTT
.	TRBV5-1	TRBJ2-1	TRBD2	CASRAGSGRSGHEQFF	TGCGCCAGCAGGGCCGGCAGCGGGAGGAGTGGCCATGAGCAGTTCTTC
.	TRBV7-8	TRBJ1-1	TRBD1	CASSLVRGEAFF	TGTGCCAGCAGCTTAGTCAGGGGGGAAGCTTTCTTT
.	TRBV25-1	TRBJ1-1	TRBD1	CASSTPGQGEAFF	TGTGCCAGCAGTACTCCGGGACAGGGGGAAGCTTTCTTT
.	TRBV30	TRBJ2-1	TRBD2	CAWSTYGGARNEQFF	TGTGCCTGGAGCACCTACGGGGGGGCGCGAAATGAGCAGTTCTTC
.	TRBV24-1	TRBJ2-5	.	CATGHSQLETQYF	TGTGCCACCGGACACTCGCAGCTAGAGACCCAGTACTTC
.	TRBV12-3/TRBV12-4	TRBJ1-2	TRBD1	CASRSGQQNWYTF	TGTGCCAGCAGGTCGGGACAGCAGAACTGGTACACCTTC
.	TRBV19	TRBJ1-3	.	CASSILLISGNTIYF	TGTGCCAGTAGTATCCTCTTAATTTCCGGAAACACCATATATTTT
.	TRBV4-3	TRBJ1-2	.	CASSQADKANYGYTF	TGCGCCAGCAGCCAAGCCGACAAAGCTAACTATGGCTACACCTTC
.	TRBV7-6	TRBJ1-2	.	CASSLGGRGNYGYTF	TGTGCCAGCAGCTTAGGTGGACGGGGAAACTATGGCTACACCTTC
.	TRBV5-1	TRBJ2-4	.	CASSLGGRNKNIQYF	TGCGCCAGCAGCTTGGGAGGGAGGAACAAAAACATTCAGTACTTC
.	TRBV6-4	TRBJ2-2	.	CASSDLSTGELFF	TGTGCCAGCAGTGACCTCTCCACCGGGGAGCTGTTTTTT
.	TRBV7-2	TRBJ1-3	.	CASSLMREERNTIYF	TGTGCCAGCAGCTTAATGAGGGAAGAAAGAAACACCATATATTTT
.	TRBV30	TRBJ2-5	.	CAWSFKETQYF	TGTGCCTGGAGTTTCAAAGAGACCCAGTACTTC
.	TRBV30	TRBJ1-3	TRBD1	CAWGTGSSGNTIYF	TGTGCCTGGGGGACAGGATCCTCTGGAAACACCATATATTTT
.	TRBV23-1	TRBJ2-7	.	CASSQLCPGPISCEQYF	TGCGCCAGCAGTCAATTGTGTCCAGGGCCCATATCCTGCGAGCAGTACTTC
few	TRBV6-5	TRBJ2-7	.	CASRQAQVYEQYF	TGTGCCTCACGGCAGGCGCAGGTCTACGAGCAGTACTTC
.	TRBV18	TRBJ2-2	TRBD2	CASSTFSGSNTGELFF	TGTGCCAGCTCAACTTTTAGCGGGAGTAATACCGGGGAGCTGTTTTTT
.	TRBV7-3	TRBJ2-5	TRBD1	CASSSGTGAKTQYF	TGTGCCAGCAGCTCCGGGACAGGCGCCAAGACCCAGTACTTC
.	TRBV7-3	TRBJ1-6	.	CASSRDSYNSPLHF	TGTGCCAGCAGCCGAGACTCCTATAATTCACCCCTCCACTTT
.	TRBV9	TRBJ2-3	TRBD2	CASSVRLAGEKDTQYF	TGTGCCAGCAGCGTTAGACTAGCGGGAGAGAAAGATACGCAGTATTTT
.	TRBV5-1	TRBJ2-1	TRBD2	CASRTSGAANEQFF	TGCGCCAGCAGGACTAGCGGAGCGGCCAATGAGCAGTTCTTC
.	TRBV27	TRBJ1-2	.	CASSPYGGYGYTF	TGTGCCAGCAGTCCGTACGGGGGCTATGGCTACACCTTC
.	TRBV27	TRBJ2-2	TRBD1	CASSSGTVNTGELFF	TGTGCCAGCAGTTCCGGGACAGTGAACACCGGGGAGCTGTTTTTT
.	TRBV30	TRBJ2-3	.	CAWRRVSTDTQYF	TGTGCCTGGAGGCGGGTTAGCACAGATACGCAGTATTTT
.	TRBV7-2	TRBJ2-5	.	CASSLGQILQETQYF	TGTGCCAGCAGCCTCGGACAGATACTACAAGAGACCCAGTACTTC
many	TRBV6-5	TRBJ1-1	.	CASSPGENTEAFF	TGTGCCAGCAGTCCCGGGGAGAACACTGAAGCTTTCTTT
.	TRBV5-5	TRBJ2-7	.	CASSLVAGQYAYEQYF	TGTGCCAGCAGCTTGGTGGCGGGGCAGTATGCCTACGAGCAGTACTTC
.	TRBV5-1	TRBJ2-1	TRBD1	CASSRKVGADRDLNEQFF	TGCGCCAGCAGCCGGAAGGTAGGAGCGGACAGGGACTTGAATGAGCAGTTCTTC
.	TRBV7-9	TRBJ2-1	TRBD2	CASSFSGGGLYNEQFF	TGTGCCAGCAGCTTCTCGGGCGGGGGGCTATACAATGAGCAGTTCTTC
.	TRBV4-1	TRBJ2-1	TRBD2	CASSQPGLASEDEQFF	TGCGCCAGCAGCCAACCGGGACTAGCATCAGAGGATGAGCAGTTCTTC
few	TRBV7-7	TRBJ2-5	TRBD2	CASSRRLAGEFQETQYF	TGTGCCAGCAGCCGAAGACTAGCGGGGGAGTTCCAAGAGACCCAGTACTTC
.	TRBV30	TRBJ2-1	TRBD1	CAWSTGTGYNEQFF	TGTGCCTGGAGTACCGGGACAGGGTACAATGAGCAGTTCTTC
.	TRBV3-1/TRBV3-2	TRBJ2-7	.	CASSQDLTVSYEQYF	TGTGCCAGCAGCCAAGATCTCACAGTTTCCTACGAGCAGTACTTC
.	TRBV30	TRBJ1-1	.	CAWSVMTNTEAFF	TGTGCCTGGAGTGTGATGACAAACACTGAAGCTTTCTTT
.	TRBV27	TRBJ1-1	.	CASSLSRGREAFF	TGTGCCAGCAGTTTAAGCAGGGGTCGCGAAGCTTTCTTT
.	TRBV7-2	TRBJ2-1	TRBD1	CASRGDRGRNEQFF	TGTGCCAGCAGAGGGGACAGGGGACGCAATGAGCAGTTCTTC
few	TRBV15	TRBJ1-2	.	CATSGEGQTYGYTF	TGTGCCACCAGCGGGGAAGGACAGACCTATGGCTACACCTTC
.	TRBV2	TRBJ2-3	TRBD2	CASSPGTSGTSTDTQYF	TGTGCCAGCAGTCCCGGGACTAGCGGGACAAGCACAGATACGCAGTATTTT
.	TRBV29-1	TRBJ2-1	.	CSVAGSEQFF	TGCAGCGTTGCAGGGTCTGAGCAGTTCTTC
.	TRBV11-2	TRBJ1-6	.	CASSPSGQYNSPLHF	TGTGCCAGCAGTCCGTCAGGACAGTATAATTCACCCCTCCACTTT
.	TRBV6-5	TRBJ2-7	.	CASREQGAGEQYF	TGTGCCAGCAGAGAGCAAGGCGCCGGGGAGCAGTACTTC
.	TRBV10-1	TRBJ2-1	.	CASGDSSSYNEQFF	TGCGCCAGCGGAGACTCTTCCTCCTACAATGAGCAGTTCTTC
.	TRBV19	TRBJ2-2	TRBD2	CASTVLAGGTGELFF	TGTGCCAGTACCGTACTAGCGGGGGGAACCGGGGAGCTGTTTTTT
.	TRBV28	TRBJ1-2	.	CASINRFYGYTF	TGTGCCAGCATTAACCGGTTCTATGGCTACACCTTC
.	TRBV18	TRBJ1-2	.	CASSPAERGNYGYTF	TGTGCCAGCTCACCAGCAGAAAGGGGGAACTATGGCTACACCTTC
once	TRBV11-1	TRBJ1-1	.	CASSPITRNTEAFF	TGTGCCAGCAGCCCGATCACAAGGAACACTGAAGCTTTCTTT
.	TRBV2	TRBJ2-1	TRBD2	CASTLTSGTGQFF	TGTGCCAGCACCTTGACTAGCGGGACGGGGCAGTTCTTC
.	TRBV24-1	TRBJ1-1	TRBD1	CATSDHDRDEAFF	TGTGCCACCAGTGACCACGACAGGGATGAAGCTTTCTTT
.	TRBV6-5	TRBJ2-2	TRBD1	CASSYRQGENTGELFF	TGTGCCAGCAGTTATAGACAGGGGGAGAACACCGGGGAGCTGTTTTTT
few	TRBV6-2/TRBV6-3	TRBJ2-1	TRBD2	CASSYGLDNEQFF	TGTGCCAGCAGTTACGGACTAGACAATGAGCAGTTCTTC
.	TRBV5-6	TRBJ1-4	.	CASSSLQLLNEKLFF	TGTGCCAGCAGCTCCTTACAGTTACTTAATGAAAAACTGTTTTTT
.	TRBV6-5	TRBJ2-7	.	CASSRADGARDEQYF	TGTGCCAGCAGTCGAGCCGATGGGGCGCGCGACGAGCAGTACTTC
.	TRBV10-1	TRBJ2-1	.	CASRSQGSNEQFF	TGCGCCAGCAGATCCCAAGGGAGCAATGAGCAGTTCTTC
.	TRBV2	TRBJ2-5	TRBD2	CASSEGTSVETQYF	TGTGCCAGCAGTGAAGGGACTAGCGTGGAGACCCAGTACTTC